This T cell receptor beta chain was sequenced in a study of graft-versus-host responses after intestinal transplantation. About the study: Transplant types were multivisceral, liver-intestinal, or isolated intestinal. Every recipient underwent anti-thymocyte globulin induction, then tacrolimus and steroids for three to four years.

Overall study findings and caveats: GvH clones surfaced in recipient marrow, some emerging earlier in ileum or blood. After transplant, early declines in HvG clones were associated with peak levels of circulating GvH clones.

CDR3 length equals 15 residues. Germline V gene data show CDR1 as SGHTA and CDR2 as FQGNSA. Only in-frame clones appear in the TCRdb table, and some are missing; sequencing was by immunoSEQ multiplex PCR. This table has roughly 56,000 clones, around 90% appearing once. In its sample, this clone was seen once. Its antigen remains unidentified. The specimen was PBMCs, collected around 120 days after intestinal transplantation. This clonotype was obtained from a human patient who received an intestinal transplant, so some T cells may come from the graft donor. V gene TRBV7-2 combines with J gene TRBJ2-5; 8 bases line up with TRBD2. The end of the DNA aligns better with TRBJ2-7, so the J call may be wrong. The CDR3, as DNA: TGTGCCAGCAGAGGGGATCTAGCGGGTAACTACGAGCAGTACTTC. It codes for CASRGDLAGNYEQYF.